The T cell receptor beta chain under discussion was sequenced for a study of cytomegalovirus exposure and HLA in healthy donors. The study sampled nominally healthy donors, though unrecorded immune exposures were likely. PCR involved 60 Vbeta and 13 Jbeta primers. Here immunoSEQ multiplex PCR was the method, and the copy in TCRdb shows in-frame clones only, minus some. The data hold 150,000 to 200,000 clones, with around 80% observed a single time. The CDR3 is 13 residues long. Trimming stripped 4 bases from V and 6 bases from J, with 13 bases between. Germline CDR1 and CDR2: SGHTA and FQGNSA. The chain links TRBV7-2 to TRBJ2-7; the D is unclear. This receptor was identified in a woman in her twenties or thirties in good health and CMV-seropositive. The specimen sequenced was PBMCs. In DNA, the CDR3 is TGTGCCAGCAGCTCCCAAGGTTGGAGCGAGCAGTACTTC. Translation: CASSSQGWSEQYF.